The 31 T cell receptor beta chains listed next were all sequenced from one sample in a study of cytomegalovirus exposure and HLA in healthy donors. PCR primers comprised 60 Vbeta and 13 Jbeta primers. The protocol was immunoSEQ multiplex PCR, while the TCRdb copy is restricted to in-frame clones and leaves out a portion. The table records 150,000 to 200,000 clones, under 90% of them present only once. Sequencing was carried out using PBMCs. The receptor set was obtained from a man in his late teens or twenties in good health and CMV-seronegative.

V is TRBV6-1 and J is TRBJ2-1; a possible D gene is TRBD1 (5 bases). CDR1 and CDR2 (germline): MNHNS, SASEGT. The V end was cut by 5 bases, the J end by 3 bases, with 11 bases between. CDR3 length: 14 amino acids. This chain's CDR3 is CASSIQAYYNEQFF. The CDR3 nucleotides read TGTGCCAGCAGTATACAGGCCTACTACAATGAGCAGTTCTTC.

This chain uses TRBV30 with TRBJ2-2; possibly TRBD2 for D (8 bases). Trimming removed 4 bases from V and 7 bases from J, with 19 bases in between. Looked up from germline, CDR1 is GTSNPN and CDR2 is SVGIG (reference sequence). The CDR3 has 15 amino acids. The chain's CDR3 is CAWTPGGTAIGELFF. The CDR3 DNA reads TGTGCCTGGACCCCGGGGGGGACAGCTATCGGGGAGCTGTTTTTT.

V is TRBV6-5 and J is TRBJ2-6; D might be TRBD1 (5 bases). V lost 10 bases to trimming and J lost 0 bases, with 13 bases between them. The CDR3 spans 15 residues. The germline V gene has CDR1 MNHEY and CDR2 SVGAGI. In DNA form, the CDR3 reads TGTGCCACTACGAAGGGGATCTCTGGGGCCAACGTCCTGACTTTC. The encoded protein is CATTKGISGANVLTF.

The V gene is TRBV6-5, the J gene TRBJ2-1, with a weak D call TRBD2 (5 bases). Trimming took 0 bases from V and 2 from J, leaving 8 bases between them. The CDR3 spans 15 residues. The V gene's germline CDR1 is MNHEY and CDR2 SVGAGI. The CDR3, as DNA: TGTGCCAGCAGTTACTCCAGCGGTCCCTACAATGAGCAGTTCTTC. This encodes CASSYSSGPYNEQFF.

V and J are TRBV28 and TRBJ1-5, with 7 bases identical to TRBD1. Germline values: CDR1 MDHEN, CDR2 SYDVKM. Trimming removed 6 bases from V and 3 bases from J; junction bases left unmatched: 2. CDR3 length: 13 residues. The CDR3 bases are TGTGCCAGCAGGACAGGGTTCAATCAGCCCCAGCATTTT. Protein: CASRTGFNQPQHF. The full variable domain, its missing parts supplied by reference TRBV28 and TRBJ1-5, is DVKVTQSSRYLVKRTGEKVFLECVQDMDHENMFWYRQDPGLGLRLIYFSYDVKMKEKGDIPEGYSVSREKKERFSLILESASTNQTSMYLCASRTGFNQPQHFGDGTRLSIL.

The chain has TRBV5-5 and TRBJ1-5, with D perhaps TRBD1 (6 bases). The CDR3 totals 15 residues. Per the germline V gene, CDR1 is SGHKS and CDR2 is YYEKEE (reference sequence). Deletions cut 0 bases from V and 3 bases from J, with 10 bases between. In DNA form, the CDR3 reads TGTGCCAGCAGCTTGGGCCAGGGGATCAATCAGCCCCAGCATTTT. It codes for CASSLGQGINQPQHF.

Here the CDR3 DNA reads TGTGCCAGCAGCGTAGCAGGTGGGGCAGGGTATTCACCCCTCCACTTT. Translation gives CASSVAGGAGYSPLHF. The chain couples TRBV9 to TRBJ1-6; D may be TRBD1 (5 bases). The germline V gene encodes CDR1 SGDLS and CDR2 YYNGEE. This CDR3 contains 16 residues. The V gene lost 0 bases and the J gene lost 8 bases, with 15 bases spanning the gap.

The chain joins TRBV5-6 to TRBJ2-1; 14 nucleotides agree with TRBD2. Germline CDR1 and CDR2: SGHDT and YYEEEE. This CDR3 is built from 15 residues. The J segment lost 8 bases and the V segment lost 4 bases, leaving 5 bases of the junction unmatched. CDR3 nucleotides: TGTGCCAGCAGCCGGGGACTAGCGGGAGTCTATGAGCAGTTCTTC. As protein: CASSRGLAGVYEQFF.

This chain links TRBV27 with TRBJ1-2; possibly TRBD1 for D (6 bases). This CDR3 has 13 residues. Germline assignment: CDR1 MNHEY and CDR2 SMNVEV (reference sequence). V was clipped by 4 bases and J by 5 bases, with 11 bases between them. The CDR3, as DNA: TGTGCCAGCAGTTCGGACAGCGTTTATGGCTACACCTTC. Translating it yields CASSSDSVYGYTF.

V usage is TRBV2 and J usage is TRBJ2-7; 12 bases line up with TRBD1. Germline lookup yields CDR1 SNHLY and CDR2 FYNNEI. V was pared by 6 bases and J by 7 bases, with 13 bases of the junction left unmatched. This CDR3 region has 16 residues. CDR3 residues: CASSPGMGQGAGEQYF. The CDR3 bases are TGTGCCAGCAGCCCCGGGATGGGACAGGGGGCCGGTGAGCAGTACTTC.

The chain employs TRBV27 and TRBJ2-7, with TRBD1 matching 7 bases. Trimming cost V 2 bases and J 6 bases; bases outside gene matches: 4. The CDR3 sequence is 13 residues long. CDR1 and CDR2 (germline): MNHEY, SMNVEV (reference sequence). The CDR3 here is CASSLLNRGEQYF. CDR3 bases: TGTGCCAGCAGTTTACTAAACAGGGGCGAGCAGTACTTC.

The chain employs TRBV7-3 and TRBJ2-5; 7 nucleotides line up with TRBD2. The CDR3 extends over 13 amino acids. V lost 4 bases and J lost 4; bases outside the gene matches: 3. Germline loops: CDR1 SGHTA, CDR2 FQGTGA. CDR3 residues: CASSSSGSETQYF. Here the CDR3 DNA reads TGTGCCAGCAGCTCTAGCGGCTCAGAGACCCAGTACTTC.

This clone was recorded only once. The rearrangement links TRBV4-1 to TRBJ2-7; maybe TRBD2 (6 bases). The V and J ends lost 4 bases and 0 bases respectively, with 13 bases between them. The CDR3 sequence is 15 residues long. Per the germline V gene, CDR1 is MGHRA and CDR2 is YSYEKL. In nucleotides, the CDR3 is TGCGCCAGCAGCCTCTCGCAGGGAGGCTCCTACGAGCAGTACTTC. It codes for CASSLSQGGSYEQYF.

The rearrangement joins TRBV19 to TRBJ2-1; perhaps TRBD1 as D (6 bases). The germline V gene encodes CDR1 LNHDA and CDR2 SQIVND (reference sequence). V lost 1 base to trimming and J lost 11 bases, with 9 bases between them. This CDR3 contains 12 residues. This CDR3 is CASSIGGGKQFF. Written as DNA, the CDR3 is TGTGCCAGTAGTATAGGAGGGGGAAAGCAGTTCTTC.

The rearrangement uses TRBV4-1 and TRBJ2-3; D call uncertain. The V end was cut by 0 bases, the J end by 3 bases, with 10 bases between. The CDR3 is 15 amino acids. Germline values: CDR1 MGHRA, CDR2 YSYEKL. CDR3: CASSQDSLPTDTQYF. The CDR3 DNA is TGCGCCAGCAGCCAAGATAGTCTTCCAACAGATACGCAGTATTTT.

V and J are TRBV6-6 and TRBJ2-5; 9 bases agree with TRBD1. V lost 5 bases, J lost 4 bases, and 2 bases stayed unmatched. Germline-derived CDR1 and CDR2 are MNHNY and SVGAGI (reference sequence). This CDR3 region has 13 residues. DNA of the CDR3: TGTGCCAGCAGTCGGACAGGGGCAGAGACCCAGTACTTC. This codes for CASSRTGAETQYF.

Only a few counts were recorded for this clone. This chain connects TRBV9 to TRBJ2-5, with TRBD2 identical over 9 bases. Trimming cost V 2 bases and J 4 bases; bases outside gene matches: 6. Germline CDR1 SGDLS, CDR2 YYNGEE. The CDR3 contains 15 residues. CDR3 loop: CASSVSGSSGETQYF. In DNA form, the CDR3 reads TGTGCCAGCAGCGTTAGCGGGAGTTCAGGAGAGACCCAGTACTTC.

This sequence joins TRBV7-2 and TRBJ2-1; 8 positions match TRBD2. Germline V gene data show CDR1 as SGHTA and CDR2 as FQGNSA. V lost 2 bases and J lost 8; bases outside the gene matches: 5. The CDR3 extends over 14 amino acids. For the CDR3, the DNA is TGTGCCAGCAGCTTATACGGGAGGGCCGATGAGCAGTTCTTC. Amino acid sequence: CASSLYGRADEQFF.

V usage is TRBV2 and J usage is TRBJ2-7, with 8 bases fitting TRBD1. Germline V gives CDR1 SNHLY, CDR2 FYNNEI. CDR3 length: 13 residues. J lost 4 bases, V lost 9 bases, and 8 bases had no gene match. The CDR3 sequence is CASLQGESYEQYF. CDR3 DNA sequence: TGTGCCAGTCTACAGGGGGAATCGTACGAGCAGTACTTC. Using reference TRBV2 and TRBJ2-7 for the parts outside the CDR3, the full variable domain is EPEVTQTPSHQVTQMGQEVILRCVPISNHLYFYWYRQILGQKVEFLVSFYNNEISEKSEIFDDQFSVERPDGSNFTLKIRSTKLEDSAMYFCASLQGESYEQYFGPGTRLTVT.

The chain uses TRBV6-1 and TRBJ1-5, with D possibly matching TRBD1 (6 bases). Germline-derived CDR1 and CDR2 are MNHNS and SASEGT. V lost 4 bases and J 1 base, leaving 11 bases between the germline ends. The CDR3 loop spans 15 amino acids. This CDR3 reads CASSAYRASNQPQHF. As DNA, the CDR3 is TGTGCCAGCAGTGCTTACAGGGCCAGCAATCAGCCCCAGCATTTT.

This clone was detected only once. The sample contains more than one DNA sequence encoding this CDR3. The chain couples TRBV5-6 to TRBJ2-1, with 8 bases fitting TRBD2. The V segment lost 2 bases and the J segment 0 bases; nucleotides outside the gene matches: 1. Germline V gene data show CDR1 as SGHDT and CDR2 as YYEEEE. CDR3 size: 15 residues. As DNA, the CDR3 is TGTGCCAGCAGCTTAGCGGGGGCCTCCTACAATGAGCAGTTCTTC. It codes for CASSLAGASYNEQFF.

The V gene is TRBV7-9, the J gene TRBJ1-5; D is possibly TRBD1 (6 bases). The germline V gene has CDR1 SEHNR and CDR2 FQNEAQ (reference sequence). V lost 2 bases and J lost 0, with 17 bases in between. The CDR3 consists of 18 residues. In nucleotides, the CDR3 is TGTGCCAGCAGCTTAAGTGGGGGGGACATTAATAGCAATCAGCCCCAGCATTTT. Encoded protein: CASSLSGGDINSNQPQHF.

The V call is TRBV20-1, the J call TRBJ2-5, with 9 bases lining up with TRBD1. The end of the DNA fits TRBJ2-7 better, so the J call may be wrong. This CDR3 comprises 11 residues. Germline CDR1 reads DFQATT; CDR2 reads SNEGSKA (reference sequence). The CDR3 bases are TGCAGTGCCGACAGGGGGTTCGAGCAGTACTTC. Translation: CSADRGFEQYF.

This chain joins TRBV28 and TRBJ1-1; 8 bases are shared with TRBD1. V lost 4 bases to trimming and J lost 1 base; unmatched junction nucleotides: 2. The length of the CDR3 is 14 residues. Germline V gives CDR1 MDHEN, CDR2 SYDVKM. CDR3 sequence: CASSWGQANTEAFF. The CDR3 DNA reads as TGTGCCAGCAGTTGGGGACAGGCGAACACTGAAGCTTTCTTT.

V usage is TRBV19 and J usage is TRBJ1-2; D is unresolved. CDR3 length equals 17 residues. Trimming removed 6 bases from V and 5 bases from J, with 25 bases in between. Germline V gene lookup returns CDR1 LNHDA and CDR2 SQIVND (reference sequence). CDR3 nucleotides: TGTGCCAGTAGACTCTCCGGGTCCACCTCCCGGTGGTATGGCTACACCTTC. This gives the protein CASRLSGSTSRWYGYTF.

A note on this clone: It is likely a read error, because the conserved phenylalanine at the end of the CDR3 is missing. The V call is TRBV7-8, the J call TRBJ2-3; 7 bases fit TRBD2. CDR3 size: 17 residues. The J segment lost 2 bases and the V segment lost 5 bases, leaving 13 bases of the junction unmatched. CDR1 and CDR2 (germline): SGHVS, FQNEAQ. The CDR3 here is CASSPRGGGRHTDTQYL. The DNA of the CDR3 is TGTGCCAGCAGCCCAAGAGGCGGGGGACGGCACACAGATACGCAGTATCTT.

The chain joins TRBV5-1 to TRBJ1-2; 8 nucleotides align to TRBD1. V dropped 4 bases and J dropped 2; count of bases not matched to a gene: 13. This CDR3 contains 17 residues. The germline gives CDR1 SGHRS, CDR2 YFSETQ. The CDR3 DNA is TGCGCCAGCAGCACCTCAGGGGGCGCATTACAAAACTATGGCTACACCTTC. Translating it yields CASSTSGGALQNYGYTF.

This CDR3 reads CASSPRGTSATDTQYF. In DNA form, the CDR3 reads TGCGCCAGCAGCCCGCGGGGGACTAGCGCAACAGATACGCAGTATTTT. J is TRBJ2-3 and V is TRBV5-1; 10 bases line up with TRBD2. The CDR3 is 16 amino acids. V was pared by 4 bases and J by 3 bases, with 8 bases of the junction left unmatched. Germline V lookup: CDR1 SGHRS, CDR2 YFSETQ. The variable domain in full, completed from reference TRBV5-1 and TRBJ2-3, reads KAGVTQTPRYLIKTRGQQVTLSCSPISGHRSVSWYQQTPGQGLQFLFEYFSETQRNKGNFPGRFSGRQFSNSRSEMNVSTLELGDSALYLCASSPRGTSATDTQYFGPGTRLTVL.

The rearrangement links TRBV7-2 to TRBJ2-7, with 9 bases aligning to TRBD1. The germline CDR1 and CDR2 sequences are SGHTA and FQGNSA. The CDR3 consists of 14 residues. Unmatched junction bases numbered 6, after V lost 5 bases and J lost 4 bases. The CDR3 loop reads CASSEGQGPYEQYF. In DNA form, the CDR3 reads TGTGCCAGCAGCGAGGGACAGGGACCTTACGAGCAGTACTTC. Full variable domain (outside the CDR3, taken from reference TRBV7-2 and TRBJ2-7): GAGVSQSPSNKVTEKGKDVELRCDPISGHTALYWYRQSLGQGLEFLIYFQGNSAPDKSGLPSDRFSAERTGGSVSTLTIQRTQQEDSAVYLCASSEGQGPYEQYFGPGTRLTVT.

V and J are TRBV15 and TRBJ1-1; 9 positions match TRBD1. Germline V gene lookup returns CDR1 LNHNV and CDR2 YYDKDF (reference sequence). CDR3 size: 15 residues. V lost 8 bases, J lost 2 bases, and 9 bases stayed unmatched. The CDR3 reads CATSTRQGGNTEAFF. The CDR3 DNA reads as TGTGCCACCTCAACCCGACAGGGGGGAAACACTGAAGCTTTCTTT.

This clone came up a few times. The J gene is TRBJ1-6, the V gene TRBV18; the match to TRBD1 covers 8 bases. The trim removed 0 bases at V and 8 bases at J, leaving 3 bases unmatched. The germline V gene encodes CDR1 KGHSH and CDR2 LQKENI. This CDR3 region has 15 residues. CDR3 sequence (DNA): TGTGCCAGCTCACCACCGGGACAGGCGTATTCACCCCTCCACTTT. As protein: CASSPPGQAYSPLHF.